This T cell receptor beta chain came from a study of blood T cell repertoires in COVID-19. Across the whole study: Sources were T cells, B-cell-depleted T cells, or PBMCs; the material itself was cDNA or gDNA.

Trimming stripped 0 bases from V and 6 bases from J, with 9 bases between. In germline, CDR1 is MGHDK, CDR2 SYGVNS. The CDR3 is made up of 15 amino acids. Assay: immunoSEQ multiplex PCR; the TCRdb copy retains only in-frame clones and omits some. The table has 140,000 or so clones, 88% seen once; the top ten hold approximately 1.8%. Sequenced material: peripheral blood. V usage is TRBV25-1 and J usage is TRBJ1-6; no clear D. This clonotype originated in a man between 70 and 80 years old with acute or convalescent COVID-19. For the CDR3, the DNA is TGTGCCAGCAGTGAATACGGGAGATCTAATTCACCCCTCCACTTT. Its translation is CASSEYGRSNSPLHF.